These 9 T cell receptor beta chains share one sample of origin, sequenced in a study of CD8+CD57+ T cells in acquired aplastic anemia. The use of genomic DNA as template underpinned the TCR beta VDJ and CDR3 profiling. TCRdb processed the reads anew with MiXCR; each CDR3 protein has one entry. The sample records around 120,000 distinct CDR3 sequences, over 30% being singletons. Sequenced patients had shown CD8+CD57+ cell expansion by flow cytometry. Sequencing was done on a sample of sorted CD4+, CD8+, or CD8+CD57+ T cells (not recorded which) from PBMCs. The origin of the receptors is a human donor with aplastic anemia.

This clonotype was seen many times. The CDR3 region has the DNA TGCAGTGCCTCCGACAATTCTGGGGCCAACGTCCTGACTTTC. Translated, it gives CSASDNSGANVLTF. V usage is TRBV20-1 and J usage is TRBJ2-6; D gene uncertain. Per germline, CDR1 DFQATT and CDR2 SNEGSKA (reference sequence). Trimming removed 6 bases from V and 1 base from J, with 10 bases in between. The CDR3 is 14 residues long.

The chain carries TRBV15 and TRBJ2-7, with 9 positions matching TRBD1. V shed 3 bases and J 4 bases; nucleotides not matched to a gene: 10. CDR3 length equals 16 residues. Germline-derived CDR1 and CDR2 are LNHNV and YYDKDF (reference sequence). The CDR3 protein is CATSSSMGQGLYEQYF. The CDR3 DNA sequence: TGTGCCACCAGCAGCTCCATGGGACAGGGCCTATACGAGCAGTACTTC.

The chain is built from TRBV29-1 and TRBJ1-2; a possible D gene is TRBD1 (6 bases). Trimming pared 4 bases from V and 12 bases from J, leaving 18 bases between. Germline V lookup: CDR1 SQVTM, CDR2 ANQGSEA. The CDR3 consists of 12 residues. The CDR3 DNA follows: TGCAGCGTTGGAACGGCGCGGGGGGGCCACACCTTC. Protein: CSVGTARGGHTF.

This clonotype has at least ten counts. The chain recombines TRBV6-5 with TRBJ1-3; TRBD1 matches 9 bases. V shed 0 bases, J shed 7 bases, and the junction held 10 bases outside the gene matches. The CDR3 runs to 17 residues. Per germline, CDR1 MNHEY and CDR2 SVGAGI. The CDR3 DNA is TGTGCCAGCAGTTACTCCCTCGGGGGACAGGGAAGGAACACCATATATTTT. It translates to CASSYSLGGQGRNTIYF.

This clonotype was seen at least ten times. The rearrangement joins TRBV9 to TRBJ1-2, with 7 bases matching TRBD1. CDR1 is SGDLS, CDR2 YYNGEE, per germline. This CDR3 has 15 amino acids. The V and J ends lost 0 bases and 4 bases, in that order; junction bases with no gene match: 6. CDR3 in amino acids: CASSVDPGTAYGYTF. The DNA for the CDR3 is TGTGCCAGCAGCGTAGACCCTGGGACAGCCTATGGCTACACCTTC.

The V and J genes are TRBV9 and TRBJ1-3, with no clear D. Germline V gene lookup returns CDR1 SGDLS and CDR2 YYNGEE. V dropped 0 bases and J dropped 3 bases, with 4 bases sitting between them. CDR3 length: 13 amino acids. CDR3 nucleotide sequence: TGTGCCAGCAGCGTAGCTATTGGAAACACCATATATTTT. Its translation: CASSVAIGNTIYF.

A word on this clonotype: This may arise from a read error, as a much more abundant clone is one base away. The V call is TRBV12-3 or TRBV12-4, the J call TRBJ2-3; 8 nucleotides align to TRBD1. V dropped 3 bases and J dropped 2; count of bases not matched to a gene: 4. The CDR3 is 15 amino acids. CDR3 in amino acids: CASSFRQGNTDTQYF. DNA of the CDR3: TGTGCCAGCAGTTTTAGACAGGGGAACACAGATACGCAGTATTTT.

V is TRBV5-1 and J is TRBJ2-5, with 10 nucleotides matching TRBD1. Germline V gene lookup returns CDR1 SGHRS and CDR2 YFSETQ. The CDR3 contains 16 residues. The J segment lost 4 bases and the V segment lost 5 bases, leaving 11 bases of the junction unmatched. CDR3 residues: CASSTTGGNYGETQYF. The CDR3 coding sequence is TGCGCCAGCAGTACGACAGGGGGCAATTATGGAGAGACCCAGTACTTC.

In its sample, this clonotype was seen a few times. The chain combines TRBV20-1 with TRBJ2-7, with D uncertain. Per germline, CDR1 DFQATT and CDR2 SNEGSKA (reference sequence). Trimming pared 3 bases from V and 5 bases from J, leaving 11 bases between. This CDR3 is built from 12 residues. The CDR3 spells CSASQESHEQYF. CDR3 nucleotides: TGCAGTGCTAGTCAGGAATCTCACGAGCAGTACTTC.